What follows describes a single T cell receptor (beta chain). The assay was immunoSEQ multiplex PCR, and TCRdb's table has in-frame clones only and misses some. This table holds roughly 45,000 clones, 92% found once. This sample stems from a study of technical replicates of blood from a few donors. The CDR3 totals 17 residues. V gave up 0 bases and J gave up 1 base, with 15 bases separating them. Germline V CDR1 and CDR2: LNHNV, YYDKDF (reference sequence). Sequenced sample: PBMCs. V gene TRBV15 combines with J gene TRBJ2-5, with D possibly being TRBD2 (7 bases). The sequence was obtained from a human donor in good health. Some clones in this sample may be carry-over from other donors' samples. CDR3 in DNA: TGTGCCACCAGCAGAGATAGTTGGGGGGGGCGCCAAGAGACCCAGTACTTC. Translation gives CATSRDSWGGRQETQYF.